A single sample gave rise to the 8 T cell receptor beta chains below, sequenced in a study of blood T cell repertoires in COVID-19. TCRdb keeps only in-frame clones here, not all; method: immunoSEQ multiplex PCR. The sample includes 150,000 to 200,000 clones, approximately 81% of them seen just once. Sequencing was done on a sample of peripheral blood. These receptors were obtained from a human donor with acute or convalescent COVID-19. The donor label of this sample is uncertain.

In DNA form, the CDR3 reads TGTGCCAGCAGCCCCCGGACAGGACCTGTACGGCAGTACTTC. It yields the protein CASSPRTGPVRQYF. The chain recombines TRBV13 with TRBJ2-7; 7 bases agree with TRBD1. V lost 5 bases, J lost 9 bases, and 13 bases stayed unmatched. In germline, CDR1 is PRHDT, CDR2 FYEKMQ (reference sequence). The CDR3 has 14 residues.

J is TRBJ2-1 and V is TRBV7-6; D perhaps matches TRBD2 (7 bases). The CDR3 spans 15 residues. Germline CDR1 SGHVS, CDR2 FNYEAQ. V was trimmed by 5 bases and J by 5 bases, leaving 16 bases between them. The CDR3 DNA reads TGTGCCAGCAGCCGATTCGGGGGGCCGAACAATGAGCAGTTCTTC. Its protein product is CASSRFGGPNNEQFF.

The chain carries TRBV19 and TRBJ2-2; D is perhaps TRBD2 (6 bases). Germline V gene lookup returns CDR1 LNHDA and CDR2 SQIVND (reference sequence). Deletions cut 11 bases from V and 3 bases from J, with 16 bases between. This CDR3 comprises 14 residues. DNA for the CDR3: TGTGCCTGCGGGGCGGCTCTCCACACCGGGGAGCTGTTTTTT. It codes for CACGAALHTGELFF.

The rearrangement links TRBV7-2 to TRBJ2-1; 10 bases agree with TRBD2. Per germline, CDR1 SGHTA and CDR2 FQGNSA. The CDR3 has 18 amino acids. Germline trimming cut 5 bases from V and 9 bases from J; bases unmatched to any gene: 19. The CDR3 loop is CASSPQGERGGARGEQFF. The DNA of the CDR3 is TGTGCCAGCAGCCCCCAAGGTGAGCGGGGGGGCGCCCGAGGTGAGCAGTTCTTC.

The sample holds a few counts of this clone. The genes are TRBV11-2 and TRBJ1-2; 7 bases map to TRBD1. V was pared by 4 bases and J by 4 bases, with 9 bases of the junction left unmatched. CDR3 length equals 15 residues. Looked up from germline, CDR1 is SGHAT and CDR2 is FQNNGV. The CDR3 bases are TGTGCCAGCAGCTCCGGGACAGATCGTTCCTATGGCTACACCTTC. Translated: CASSSGTDRSYGYTF.

The V call is TRBV5-1, the J call TRBJ2-7, with 11 bases matching TRBD1. Germline trimming cut 3 bases from V and 6 bases from J; bases unmatched to any gene: 5. The CDR3 loop spans 14 amino acids. Per germline, CDR1 SGHRS and CDR2 YFSETQ. CDR3 sequence reads: CASSSGQGVFEQYF. The CDR3 DNA is TGCGCCAGCAGCTCGGGACAGGGGGTCTTCGAGCAGTACTTC.

The rearrangement uses TRBV10-3 and TRBJ1-1; 9 bases align to TRBD1. Germline lookup yields CDR1 ENHRY and CDR2 SYGVKD. The trim removed 2 bases at V and 7 bases at J, leaving 11 bases unmatched. The CDR3 is 16 amino acids. The CDR3 DNA reads TGTGCCATCAGTGAGCCGGGGACAGGGAAGACGGGTGAAGCTTTCTTT. Amino acid sequence: CAISEPGTGKTGEAFF.

The genes are TRBV19 and TRBJ2-7; weak D call: TRBD1 (5 bases). Germline V CDR1 and CDR2: LNHDA, SQIVND (reference sequence). V lost 3 bases and J 0 bases, leaving 12 bases between the germline ends. The CDR3 runs 15 residues. The CDR3 loop is CASSMKPDNSYEQYF. DNA for the CDR3: TGTGCCAGTAGTATGAAGCCGGACAACTCCTACGAGCAGTACTTC.